The clone carrying this TCR beta chain was counted once. The data are from a study of blood T cell repertoires in COVID-19. Across the study: Acute and convalescent COVID-19 specimens originated in the United States, Italy and Spain. The analysed material was cDNA or gDNA that came from T cells, B-cell-depleted T cells, or PBMCs.

This CDR3 comprises 14 residues. V gave up 3 bases and J gave up 2 bases, with 7 bases separating them. The V gene's germline CDR1 is LNHDA and CDR2 SQIVND (reference sequence). Libraries were prepared by immunoSEQ multiplex PCR; TCRdb keeps only in-frame clonotypes and omits some of them. The sample records 160,000 or so clones, 75% to 90% being singletons. The TCR comes from a man aged 55 to 70 with acute or convalescent COVID-19. This chain connects TRBV19 to TRBJ2-2; D not certain. Sequenced input: peripheral blood. CDR3 in amino acids: CASSMSVNTGELFF. CDR3 DNA sequence: TGTGCCAGTAGTATGTCGGTCAACACCGGGGAGCTGTTTTTT.